This TCR beta chain stems from a study of naive and memory T cell subsets. General study results and limits: Possibly reflecting memory cells re-expressing CD45RA, a few larger clonotypes occurred in naive repertoires, especially CD8. Over 90% of naive TCR sequences appeared only once, unlike memory subsets. Naive and memory repertoire findings lacked a ground truth for validation. In CD4 and CD8 cells, diversity dropped from naive through EMRA.

This clonotype was found many times. Antigen: not known. An equimolar mix of two oligonucleotides served as the beta constant-region primer for TRBC1 and TRBC2. Nested alpha and beta constant-region primers with the SP2 primer drove four PCR rounds on ligated cDNA. TCRdb ran MiXCR on the UMI-ligation and nested PCR reads and lists one entry per CDR3 protein. The sample carries roughly 80,000 distinct CDR3 sequences, roughly 9.2% recorded once. Per germline, CDR1 SQVTM and CDR2 ANQGSEA. CDR3 length: 13 amino acids. V trimming: 5 bases; J trimming: 4 bases; junction bases outside the gene matches: 4. This chain joins TRBV29-1 and TRBJ2-7; 11 nucleotides align to TRBD2. The TCR comes from a human donor in good health. Sequenced input: naive CD8+ T cells from blood. CDR3 residues: CSVFGLAGYEQYF. CDR3 nucleotides: TGCAGCGTTTTCGGACTAGCGGGTTACGAGCAGTACTTC.